This T cell receptor beta chain was retrieved from a study of T-cell reconstitution after alpha-beta-depleted transplantation in children. V lost 3 bases, J lost 8 bases, and 29 bases lay in between. The germline gives CDR1 MNHEY, CDR2 SMNVEV (reference sequence). There are 19 residues in the CDR3. Unique molecular identifiers were incorporated into the prepared TCRbeta library. TCRdb re-called the PCR reads with MiXCR, one entry per CDR3 protein. The sample has almost 400,000 distinct CDR3 sequences; roughly 21% are singletons. The rearrangement joins TRBV27 to TRBJ2-1; weak D call: TRBD2 (6 bases). This material consisted of PBMCs from the stem cell graft donor, taken from the stem cell graft. The TCR originated in a human donor who donated a stem cell graft to a child with acute myeloid leukemia. In nucleotides, the CDR3 is TGTGCCAGCAGTTTCTTAGGAGTCGGCGGGATCGATCGCGGCGATGAGCAGTTCTTC. Protein: CASSFLGVGGIDRGDEQFF.